This T cell receptor beta chain appears in the sequencing data of a study of T cell responses to AZD1222 COVID-19 vaccine. The CDR3 loop spans 14 amino acids. The germline gives CDR1 SGDLS, CDR2 YYNGEE. Trimming took off 0 bases at V and 7 bases at J, with 13 bases between the two ends. With regard to this clone: Its antigen is undetermined.

The data were produced by immunoSEQ multiplex PCR, yet TCRdb's version contains in-frame clones alone and is incomplete. This table has 150,000 to 200,000 clones, 85% to 95% appearing once. Study results and caveats: The study identified only five to seven AZD1222 recipients as seropositive at baseline.

The receptor's source is an adult in good health. The sample in question was peripheral blood, obtained on day 0 of AZD1222 vaccination. This chain joins TRBV9 and TRBJ2-5; D gene uncertain. This CDR3 is CASSVASPPATQYF. CDR3 sequence (DNA): TGTGCCAGCAGCGTAGCCAGTCCTCCAGCGACCCAGTACTTC.